This TCR beta chain is from a study of T cell responses to AZD1222 COVID-19 vaccine. General study points: Recipients of two AZD1222 doses showed rising Spike-specific TCR breadth and depth. Close to half of all spike-specific TCRs reportedly target regions of the variants that are unmutated.

Remarks on this clone: The target antigen is unknown.

After removal of 4 bases from V and 2 bases from J, the junction contained 4 bases not matched to a gene. Germline V CDR1 and CDR2: MNHEY, SMNVEV (reference sequence). CDR3 length: 14 residues. Second-dose schedules of about 4 or about 12 weeks were combined. Produced via immunoSEQ multiplex PCR; TCRdb's table is partial and in-frame only. This table has 98,000 or so clones, roughly 80% appearing once. This clonotype was obtained from an adult who received the AZD1222 COVID-19 vaccine. The chain couples TRBV27 to TRBJ2-7; TRBD1 agrees at 8 bases. This specimen consisted of peripheral blood, obtained 28 days after the second AZD1222 dose. The CDR3 DNA sequence: TGTGCCAGCAGTTCACAGGGGGGAACCTACGAGCAGTACTTC. Protein sequence: CASSSQGGTYEQYF.